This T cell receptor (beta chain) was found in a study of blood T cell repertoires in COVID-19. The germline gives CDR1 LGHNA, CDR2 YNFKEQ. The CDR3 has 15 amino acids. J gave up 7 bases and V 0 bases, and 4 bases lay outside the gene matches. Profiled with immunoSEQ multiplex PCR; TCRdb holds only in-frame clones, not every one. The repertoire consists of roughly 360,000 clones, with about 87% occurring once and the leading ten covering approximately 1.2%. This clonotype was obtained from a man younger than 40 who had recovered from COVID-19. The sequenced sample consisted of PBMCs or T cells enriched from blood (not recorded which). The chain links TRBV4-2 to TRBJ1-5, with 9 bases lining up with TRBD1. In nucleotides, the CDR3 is TGTGCCAGCAGCCAAGATGGACAGGGGAGGCAGCCCCAGCATTTT. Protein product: CASSQDGQGRQPQHF.